These T cell receptor beta chains were read from a single sample in a study of blood T cells in healthy people across ages. TCRdb ran MiXCR on the 5' RACE reads and lists one entry per CDR3 protein. The top ten clones hold roughly a sixth of a sample with just under 900,000 distinct CDR3 sequences, more than 25% of them seen once. Sample: blood. The receptors come from a woman older than 75 in good health. Both conserved end residues are part of each CDR3. D genes are given only for firm matches. Clone size appears in some rows only: once, few, many, or a class for an expanded clone.

d_call	j_call	clone_size	v_call	cdr3_nt	cdr3_aa
TRBD2	TRBJ2-3	many	TRBV7-2	TGTGCCAGCAGCTTAGGACTAGCGGGGATTGGAACAGATACGCAGTATTTT	CASSLGLAGIGTDTQYF
TRBD1	TRBJ2-6	many	TRBV3-1	TGTGCCAGCAGCCAAGATCCCGGGACAGCTGGGGCCAACGTCCTGACTTTC	CASSQDPGTAGANVLTF
NA	TRBJ2-1	NA	TRBV3-1	TGTGCCAGCAGCCAAGGCGTCACTAGTGGTTACAATGAGCAGTTCTTC	CASSQGVTSGYNEQFF
NA	TRBJ1-5	many	TRBV12-3/TRBV12-4	TGTGCCAGCAGTTCCCAGGGCCTAAACAATCAGCCCCAGCATTTT	CASSSQGLNNQPQHF
NA	TRBJ2-3	few	TRBV3-1	TGTGCCAGCAGCCAAACCCAGCGGTGGGGCACAGATACGCAGTATTTT	CASSQTQRWGTDTQYF
NA	TRBJ1-5	NA	TRBV2	TGTGCCAGCAGTCGGACAGATTATAGCAATCAGCCCCAGCATTTT	CASSRTDYSNQPQHF
TRBD1	TRBJ1-5	few	TRBV5-1	TGCGCCAGCAGCCCCCAGGGGGGGACCCGTCAGCCCCAGCATTTT	CASSPQGGTRQPQHF
NA	TRBJ1-1	few	TRBV12-3/TRBV12-4	TGTGCCAGCAGCCAGCCCCCCTTGTGGGGTAATAAGAACACTGAAGCTTTCTTT	CASSQPPLWGNKNTEAFF
NA	TRBJ1-2	few	TRBV7-9	TGTGCCAGCAGCTTAGGACAGTTGAACTATGGCTACACCTTC	CASSLGQLNYGYTF
NA	TRBJ2-5	many	TRBV14	TGTGCCAGCAGCCAGCGGGACCTTCGAGAGACCCAGTACTTC	CASSQRDLRETQYF
NA	TRBJ2-7	many	TRBV20-1	TGCAGTGCTAGAGTGGGGCCATACGAGCAGTACTTC	CSARVGPYEQYF
NA	TRBJ2-3	few	TRBV9	TGTGCCAGCAGCGTTGGGCAGGCGGCCCTAAGCACAGATACGCAGTATTTT	CASSVGQAALSTDTQYF
NA	TRBJ1-1	NA	TRBV3-1	TGTGCCAGCAGCCAAGTCCGGGACACAGGAGCTTTCTTT	CASSQVRDTGAFF
NA	TRBJ2-7	many	TRBV7-9	TGTGCCAGCAGTGCCAGGGCGGCCTACGAGCAGTACTTC	CASSARAAYEQYF
TRBD1	TRBJ1-4	NA	TRBV2	TGTGCCAGCAGCACAGACAGGGGGCCTTCATCAACTAATGAAAAACTGTTTTTT	CASSTDRGPSSTNEKLFF
NA	TRBJ2-1	NA	TRBV5-5	TGTGCCAGCAGCTTGGATGGGACGGGGAGCTCCTACAATGAGCAGTTCTTC	CASSLDGTGSSYNEQFF
NA	TRBJ2-2	NA	TRBV20-1	TGCAGTGCGCCAGACCAGGGTATCGGGGAGCTGTTTTTT	CSAPDQGIGELFF
NA	TRBJ1-6	many	TRBV5-6	TGTGCCAGCAGCTTCCAGGGTGTCTATAATTCACCCCTCCACTTT	CASSFQGVYNSPLHF
TRBD1	TRBJ2-6	NA	TRBV6-5	TGTGCCAGCAGTTATAACCGACAGGGGTCTGGGGCCAACGCCCTGACTTTC	CASSYNRQGSGANALTF
NA	TRBJ2-1	few	TRBV2	TGTGCCAGCAGTTCACAGGGTACGGCCTACAATGAGCAGTTCTTC	CASSSQGTAYNEQFF
NA	TRBJ1-2	many	TRBV6-2/TRBV6-3	TGTGCCAGCCACACGGGTTTTGGCTACACCTTC	CASHTGFGYTF
NA	TRBJ2-1	NA	TRBV6-6	TGTGCCAGCGGGGGGTGGGGGCGGAATGAGCAGTTCTTC	CASGGWGRNEQFF
TRBD1	TRBJ2-2	NA	TRBV6-5	TGTGCCAGCAGTCCCCAGGGACAGGGGTTTGGCGGGGAGCGGTTTTTT	CASSPQGQGFGGERFF
TRBD1	TRBJ2-7	many	TRBV10-3	TGTGCCATCAGTGGAGGGACAGGGGACCACGAGCAGTACTTC	CAISGGTGDHEQYF
NA	TRBJ2-1	many	TRBV7-2	TGTGCCAGCAGCGTGGGACACCAGAACAATGAGCAGTTCTTC	CASSVGHQNNEQFF
TRBD2	TRBJ2-3	many	TRBV7-2	TGTGCCAGCAGCAGTCGGACTAGATCACCCACAGATACGCAGTATTTT	CASSSRTRSPTDTQYF
TRBD2	TRBJ2-1	many	TRBV20-1	TGCAGTGGGGGGGGAGCCGCCTACAATGAGCAGTTCTTC	CSGGGAAYNEQFF
NA	TRBJ1-6	NA	TRBV12-3/TRBV12-4	TGTGCCAGCACCGGACGCGACTCCTATAATTCACCCCTCCACTTT	CASTGRDSYNSPLHF
TRBD1	TRBJ2-3	many	TRBV3-1	TGTGCCAGCAGCCCGACAGGGGGCGTTTTCACAGATACGCAGTATTTT	CASSPTGGVFTDTQYF
TRBD2	TRBJ2-5	NA	TRBV7-9	TGTGCCAGCAGCTCAGCGAGGGGACGGAGGACTAGCGGTGAGACCCAGTACTTC	CASSSARGRRTSGETQYF
NA	TRBJ2-7	NA	TRBV20-1	TGCAGTGCCACAGACCTAGCGAACGAGCAGTACTTC	CSATDLANEQYF
NA	TRBJ2-3	NA	TRBV5-1	TGCGCCAGCAGCTTGAGGGTGCAGGATACGCAGTATTTT	CASSLRVQDTQYF
NA	TRBJ1-5	NA	TRBV10-1	TGCGCCAGCAGTGTAGGGAGCGATCAGCCCCAGCATTTT	CASSVGSDQPQHF
NA	TRBJ2-2	NA	TRBV4-3	TGCGCCAGCAGCCAAGATCCGTTCCGGGGATCGAACACCGGGGAGCTGTTTTTT	CASSQDPFRGSNTGELFF
TRBD2	TRBJ2-3	NA	TRBV7-2	TGTGCCAGCAGCTTAGAACGGGGGGGGCAGGGTGCAGATACGCAGTATTTT	CASSLERGGQGADTQYF
TRBD2	TRBJ2-3	few	TRBV12-3/TRBV12-4	TGTGCCAGCAGTTTAGCAACTTGGAGGGGCCTGACTAGCGGTCTAACAGATACGCAGTATTTT	CASSLATWRGLTSGLTDTQYF
NA	TRBJ2-7	NA	TRBV6-2/TRBV6-3	TGTGCCAGCAGTTACCGCCCCGATTCCGGGTCCAATGAGCAGTACTTC	CASSYRPDSGSNEQYF
NA	TRBJ1-2	NA	TRBV2	TGTGCCAGCAGTGATATATGGGCGGAGGGGAGGAGTGGCTACACCTTC	CASSDIWAEGRSGYTF
NA	TRBJ2-3	many	TRBV5-1	TGCGCCAGCAGCTTGGTGACCGCGGGCATGGATACGCAGTATTTT	CASSLVTAGMDTQYF
NA	TRBJ2-5	many	TRBV7-2	TGTGCCAGCAGCCTGAGACGCGGCGGTTGGGAGACCCAGTACTTC	CASSLRRGGWETQYF
NA	TRBJ1-1	NA	TRBV10-3	TGTGCCATCAGGCGAGCGGACGAAGCTTTCTTT	CAIRRADEAFF
TRBD1	TRBJ1-1	many	TRBV18	TGTGCCAGCTCTCGTAACCCGGGACAGGGGCCTGAAGCTTTCTTT	CASSRNPGQGPEAFF
TRBD2	TRBJ2-5	many	TRBV7-2	TGTGCCAGCAGCCTCCTCCTAGGACTAGCGACGGAGACCCAGTACTTC	CASSLLLGLATETQYF
NA	TRBJ1-1	NA	TRBV5-1	TGCGCCAGCAGCGAACCCCTGGGGCGAGACACTGAAGCTTTCTTT	CASSEPLGRDTEAFF
NA	TRBJ2-7	many	TRBV15	TGTGCCACCAGCAGAGTAGGCGCGAAGGGTTCGTACGAGCAGTACTTC	CATSRVGAKGSYEQYF
TRBD1	TRBJ1-1	NA	TRBV6-2/TRBV6-3	TGTGCCAGCAGCACTTCCATCGGACAGGGAGGCACTGAAGCTTTCTTT	CASSTSIGQGGTEAFF